This T cell receptor beta chain was captured by sequencing in a study of shared clonotypes between healthy human individuals. Study-wide background: Ranging from 18 to 49 in age, donors were a couple of women and three men. Each donor contributed plates that comprised three CD4 naive, three CD4 memory, two CD8 naive and one CD8 memory. Study-wide findings and caveats: Several donors had 5% to 6% of their naive CD4 clonotypes in common. In general, naive subsets displayed greater estimated richness than memory subsets did.

Generated by immunoSEQ multiplex PCR, the TCRdb table keeps only in-frame clones and is missing some. The sample lists 2 million to 2.5 million clones; 80% to 95% were seen once. V dropped 8 bases and J dropped 1 base, with 12 bases sitting between them. The CDR3 has 15 residues. CDR1 MDHEN and CDR2 SYDVKM come from the germline V gene. Comments on this clone: Its antigen is not known.

Specimen: naive CD4+ T cells from PBMCs. Stated subset: CD45RA+ positively selected. The clonotype comes from a man between 18 and 29 years old in good health. Some clones in this sample may be carry-over from other donors' samples. The chain employs TRBV28 and TRBJ2-6, with a tentative D call TRBD1 (5 bases). The CDR3 region is CASGQGSSGANVLTF. CDR3 DNA sequence: TGTGCCAGCGGCCAGGGTTCTTCTGGGGCCAACGTCCTGACTTTC.